This T cell receptor (beta chain) derives from a study of control samples from healthy donors and cancer patients. Trimming stripped 0 bases from V and 2 bases from J, with 11 bases between. Germline V gene lookup returns CDR1 LNHNV and CDR2 YYDKDF (reference sequence). There are 15 residues in the CDR3. Some clones are missing from TCRdb's copy, which holds only in-frame ones; the method was immunoSEQ multiplex PCR. The sample has about 75,000 clones, 94% seen once. This chain connects TRBV15 to TRBJ2-7; D may be TRBD1 (5 bases). The source material was blood. The origin of this receptor is a woman in her thirties or forties in good health. Here the CDR3 reads CATSRDPGHTYEQYF. CDR3 nucleotides: TGTGCCACCAGCAGAGATCCCGGACATACCTACGAGCAGTACTTC. Looking up the rest from reference TRBV15 and TRBJ2-7 gives the full variable domain: DAMVIQNPRYQVTQFGKPVTLSCSQTLNHNVMYWYQQKSSQAPKLLFHYYDKDFNNEADTPDNFQSRRPNTSFCFLDIRSPGLGDTAMYLCATSRDPGHTYEQYFGPGTRLTVT.